The following is a T cell receptor (beta chain) sequence with its context. Unmatched junction bases numbered 8, after V lost 0 bases and J lost 7 bases. The length of the CDR3 is 15 residues. CDR1 and CDR2 (germline): LGHNA, YNFKEQ. cDNA came from roughly 0.5 to 1 ug RNA primed by random hexamers. Across 54 Vbeta and 13 Jbeta, TCR beta CDR3 was amplified with immunoSEQ multiplex PCR. A single record per CDR3 protein comes from TCRdb applying MiXCR to the immunoSEQ multiplex PCR reads. The table includes some 120,000 distinct CDR3 sequences, around 94% detected once. These data come from a study of CD8 T cells in Susac syndrome.

This receptor was taken from a human donor with Susac syndrome. This chain joins TRBV4-2 and TRBJ2-7; 8 bases match TRBD1. Material: CD8+ T cells from PBMCs. The CDR3 region is CASSQEMAGGWEQYF. The DNA of the CDR3 is TGTGCCAGCAGCCAAGAGATGGCAGGGGGCTGGGAGCAGTACTTC.